One sample yielded the 32 T cell receptor beta chains listed below, sequenced in a study of blood T cell repertoires in COVID-19. Method: immunoSEQ multiplex PCR; TCRdb's copy keeps in-frame clones and lacks some. The sample lists about 200,000 clones, 88% occurring once. Sequencing was performed on peripheral blood. All receptors derive from a young man with active or convalescent COVID-19.

The chain uses TRBV5-5 and TRBJ1-2, with D possibly being TRBD1 (5 bases). The CDR3 extends over 14 amino acids. Germline CDR1 SGHKS, CDR2 YYEKEE (reference sequence). The V and J ends lost 0 bases and 2 bases respectively, with 8 bases between them. Here the CDR3 reads CASSLGGSNYGYTF. CDR3 DNA: TGTGCCAGCAGCTTGGGGGGCAGCAACTATGGCTACACCTTC.

V gene TRBV6-2 or TRBV6-3 combines with J gene TRBJ2-5; maybe TRBD1 (5 bases). The CDR3 length is 19 residues. Trimming stripped 0 bases from V and 2 bases from J, with 22 bases between. Germline assignment: CDR1 MNHEY and CDR2 SVGEGT. In DNA, the CDR3 is TGTGCCAGCAGTTACTCTTCGGACACTCGACCGACCCCTCAAGAGACCCAGTACTTC. It translates to CASSYSSDTRPTPQETQYF.

The chain combines TRBV30 with TRBJ2-1; D perhaps matches TRBD1 (6 bases). Germline V gene lookup returns CDR1 GTSNPN and CDR2 SVGIG (reference sequence). Trimming left V 3 bases short and J 7 bases short, with 13 bases between. The CDR3 spans 13 residues. In DNA, the CDR3 is TGTGCCTGGAGCTTCAGACAGGTGAATGAGCAGTTCTTC. Encoded protein: CAWSFRQVNEQFF.

CDR3 residues: CASLAASTDTQYF. CDR3 coding DNA: TGTGCCAGCTTAGCGGCTAGCACAGATACGCAGTATTTT. The genes are TRBV2 and TRBJ2-3, with a weak D call TRBD2 (6 bases). Germline assignment: CDR1 SNHLY and CDR2 FYNNEI. V was shortened by 8 bases and J by 0 bases, with 9 bases between the two germline ends. The CDR3 covers 13 residues.

J is TRBJ2-7 and V is TRBV3-1 (or the pseudogene TRBV3-2); tentatively, D is TRBD1 (6 bases). The CDR3 length is 13 residues. V dropped 4 bases and J dropped 1 base, with 8 bases sitting between them. In germline, CDR1 is LGHDT, CDR2 YNNKEL (reference sequence). The CDR3 sequence is CASSRDRSYEQYF. DNA for the CDR3: TGTGCCAGCAGCCGAGACAGGTCCTACGAGCAGTACTTC.

The CDR3 DNA is TGTGCCAGCAGCTTGACAGGGGCGAACACTGAAGCTTTCTTT. Encoded protein: CASSLTGANTEAFF. This chain joins TRBV7-3 and TRBJ1-1; 8 positions agree with TRBD1. Trimming at V came to 3 bases and at J to 1 base, leaving 1 base not matched to a gene. Per germline, CDR1 SGHTA and CDR2 FQGTGA. There are 14 residues in the CDR3.

The V gene is TRBV5-5, the J gene TRBJ1-2, with TRBD1 matching 9 bases. This CDR3 region has 14 residues. V gave up 4 bases and J gave up 6 bases; unmatched junction bases: 7. Germline V gives CDR1 SGHKS, CDR2 YYEKEE (reference sequence). CDR3 DNA: TGTGCCAGCAGCGCGGGACAGGGAGTCCATGGCTACACCTTC. This codes for CASSAGQGVHGYTF.

The rearrangement links TRBV12-3 or TRBV12-4 to TRBJ2-1; TRBD1 agrees at 7 bases. The CDR3 consists of 12 residues. The ends lost 6 bases at V and 7 bases at J; junction bases unmatched: 3. The chain's CDR3 is CASRTGSNEQFF. Here the CDR3 DNA reads TGTGCCAGCAGGACAGGGTCGAATGAGCAGTTCTTC.

J is TRBJ1-2 and V is TRBV30; TRBD1 matches 7 bases. CDR1 is GTSNPN and CDR2 is SVGIG in the germline V gene (reference sequence). The CDR3 is 13 residues long. The ends lost 2 bases at V and 12 bases at J; junction bases unmatched: 12. As DNA, the CDR3 is TGTGCCTGGAGTACCAGAGGGACAGCCAAGAACACCTTC. Translation gives CAWSTRGTAKNTF.

The chain couples TRBV4-1 to TRBJ2-3, with 8 nucleotides matching TRBD2. Germline CDR1 MGHRA, CDR2 YSYEKL. CDR3 length: 20 amino acids. Unmatched junction bases numbered 15, after V lost 0 bases and J lost 1 base. The CDR3, as DNA: TGCGCCAGCAGCCAAGATACGGCTAGCGGGCGTGTTTTGCGCACAGATACGCAGTATTTT. Translating it yields CASSQDTASGRVLRTDTQYF.

Concerning this clone: A much larger clone is a single base away; this may be a read error. The chain uses TRBV14 and TRBJ1-1, with TRBD1 matching 9 bases. The CDR3 runs 13 residues. The V gene's germline CDR1 is SGHDN and CDR2 FVKESK. V lost 4 bases to trimming and J lost 4 bases; unmatched junction nucleotides: 1. CDR3 in amino acids: CASSLTGGTEAFF. The CDR3 DNA follows: TGTGCCAGCAGCCTGACAGGGGGCACTGAAGCTTTCTTT.

The J gene is TRBJ1-6, the V gene TRBV5-4; TRBD1 matches at 8 bases. With V trimmed by 2 bases and J by 7 bases, 2 bases remained unmatched. Germline lookup yields CDR1 SGHNT and CDR2 YYREEE (reference sequence). This CDR3 has 14 amino acids. CDR3 sequence (DNA): TGTGCCAGCAGCTTCGGGACAGGAAATTCACCCCTCCACTTT. It codes for CASSFGTGNSPLHF.

The V gene is TRBV30, the J gene TRBJ1-2; perhaps TRBD1 as D (5 bases). Trimming took 4 bases from V and 4 from J, leaving 16 bases between them. Germline CDR1 and CDR2: GTSNPN and SVGIG (reference sequence). The CDR3 loop spans 14 amino acids. The CDR3 spells CAWTQGDSLYGYTF. Here the CDR3 DNA reads TGTGCCTGGACCCAAGGTGACAGTCTCTATGGCTACACCTTC.

The chain employs TRBV6-1 and TRBJ2-5; maybe TRBD2 (5 bases). Trimming removed 3 bases from V and 4 bases from J, with 18 bases in between. The CDR3 consists of 16 residues. Germline CDR1 MNHNS, CDR2 SASEGT. In nucleotides, the CDR3 is TGTGCCAGCAGTGATATAGGCTCTAGCATCCCAGAGACCCAGTACTTC. Protein: CASSDIGSSIPETQYF.

The chain combines TRBV11-2 with TRBJ1-2; TRBD1 matches at 10 bases. Unmatched junction bases numbered 4, after V lost 1 base and J lost 5 bases. Germline CDR1 is SGHAT and CDR2 is FQNNGV. CDR3 length: 15 amino acids. The CDR3 loop reads CASSLGDRGWYGYTF. The CDR3 nucleotides read TGTGCCAGCAGCTTAGGGGACAGGGGATGGTATGGCTACACCTTC.

The genes are TRBV5-8 and TRBJ1-4, with 9 bases lining up with TRBD1. The CDR3 runs to 15 residues. CDR1 and CDR2 (germline): SGHTS, YDEGEE. V lost 3 bases and J lost 8; bases outside the gene matches: 8. The DNA of the CDR3 is TGTGCCAGCAGCTCCGGACAGGGGAAGAGGGAAAAACTGTTTTTT. Translating it yields CASSSGQGKREKLFF. Combining the CDR3 with reference TRBV5-8 and TRBJ1-4 gives the whole variable domain EAGVTQSPTHLIKTRGQQATLRCSPISGHTSVYWYQQALGLGLQFLLWYDEGEERNRGNFPPRFSGRQFPNYSSELNVNALELEDSALYLCASSSGQGKREKLFFGSGTQLSVL.

The rearrangement joins TRBV18 to TRBJ2-7; 10 bases are a match to TRBD1. Germline lookup yields CDR1 KGHSH and CDR2 LQKENI. The V gene end was trimmed by 5 bases and the J gene end by 6 bases; junction bases not matched to a gene: 7. The CDR3 length is 14 residues. This CDR3 reads CASSSGQGIGEQYF. In DNA, the CDR3 is TGTGCCAGCTCATCGGGACAGGGGATAGGCGAGCAGTACTTC.

The V call is TRBV3-1 (or the pseudogene TRBV3-2), the J call TRBJ2-5; D is unclear. The germline gives CDR1 LGHDT, CDR2 YNNKEL (reference sequence). This CDR3 comprises 16 residues. Trimming cost V 4 bases and J 2 bases, with 17 bases left between them. CDR3 DNA sequence: TGTGCCAGCAGCCTCCCCCTGGCGGTTGGGCAAGAGACCCAGTACTTC. Protein product: CASSLPLAVGQETQYF.

The chain recombines TRBV28 with TRBJ2-7, with TRBD2 matching 8 bases. Germline loops: CDR1 MDHEN, CDR2 SYDVKM. V shed 6 bases, J shed 4 bases, and the junction held 8 bases outside the gene matches. The CDR3 loop spans 14 amino acids. Here the CDR3 reads CASSPDSGMYEQYF. The DNA of the CDR3 is TGTGCCAGCAGCCCAGATAGCGGGATGTACGAGCAGTACTTC.

This clone showed up just once. The J gene is TRBJ2-7, the V gene TRBV6-5, with a tentative D call TRBD1 (6 bases). This CDR3 spans 14 amino acids. Trimming removed 6 bases at V and 2 bases at J, with 14 bases between. From germline, CDR1 is MNHEY and CDR2 SVGAGI. CDR3 region: CASSPGQSAYEQYF. The CDR3 bases are TGTGCCAGCAGCCCCGGACAGTCCGCCTACGAGCAGTACTTC.

The chain combines TRBV11-2 with TRBJ1-6; 9 bases match TRBD1. This CDR3 contains 16 residues. V lost 5 bases and J lost 7; bases outside the gene matches: 9. Germline V gene lookup returns CDR1 SGHAT and CDR2 FQNNGV. In nucleotides, the CDR3 is TGTGCCAGCAGCCTGGGACAGGGTATCCGGAATTCACCCCTCCACTTT. Translation: CASSLGQGIRNSPLHF.

This chain connects TRBV7-6 to TRBJ2-2; D may be TRBD2 (6 bases). This CDR3 comprises 15 residues. Deletions cut 3 bases from V and 1 base from J, with 9 bases between. Germline assignment: CDR1 SGHVS and CDR2 FNYEAQ. The CDR3 region is CASSFSGLNTGELFF. The CDR3 DNA sequence: TGTGCCAGCAGCTTTAGCGGATTGAACACCGGGGAGCTGTTTTTT.

The V and J genes are TRBV4-3 and TRBJ2-7; 7 bases match TRBD1. Germline V CDR1 and CDR2: LGHNA, YSLEER. The CDR3 spans 14 residues. V lost 1 base, J lost 5 bases, and 5 bases stayed unmatched. In DNA form, the CDR3 reads TGCGCCAGCAGCCAAGGAACAGGGGCCGACGAGCAGTACTTC. Its protein is CASSQGTGADEQYF.

The chain recombines TRBV5-1 with TRBJ1-1; D may be TRBD1 (6 bases). Trimming shortened V by 3 bases and J by 0 bases, and 18 bases separated the two germline ends. Germline V gives CDR1 SGHRS, CDR2 YFSETQ. The CDR3 covers 17 residues. CDR3 sequence (DNA): TGCGCCAGCAGCTGGACCGAACAGGGTCCTATGAACACTGAAGCTTTCTTT. It encodes CASSWTEQGPMNTEAFF.

The chain couples TRBV7-9 to TRBJ1-3, with D tentatively TRBD1 (5 bases). V lost 4 bases and J 0 bases, leaving 7 bases between the germline ends. Germline V gene data show CDR1 as SEHNR and CDR2 as FQNEAQ (reference sequence). The CDR3 loop spans 14 amino acids. The CDR3 spells CASSSGLSGNTIYF. Here the CDR3 DNA reads TGTGCCAGCAGCTCGGGACTCTCTGGAAACACCATATATTTT.

CDR3 sequence (DNA): TGTGCCAGCAGATCCGGGTACGAGCAGTACTTC. This gives the protein CASRSGYEQYF. The rearrangement links TRBV6-5 to TRBJ2-7; D call uncertain. The CDR3 length is 11 residues. V shed 6 bases and J shed 4 bases, with 7 bases lying between them. Per the germline V gene, CDR1 is MNHEY and CDR2 is SVGAGI.

CDR3 protein: CASSTGWHNSPLHF. CDR3 sequence (DNA): TGCGCCAGCAGCACAGGGTGGCATAATTCACCCCTCCACTTT. This rearrangement joins TRBV5-1 to TRBJ1-6; tentatively, D is TRBD1 (6 bases). Germline loops: CDR1 SGHRS, CDR2 YFSETQ. V was pared by 4 bases and J by 5 bases, with 10 bases between. The CDR3 length is 14 residues.

This clone has just a few counts. J is TRBJ1-1 and V is TRBV29-1; the D gene is possibly TRBD1 (6 bases). CDR3 length equals 12 residues. Germline V gives CDR1 SQVTM, CDR2 ANQGSEA. CDR3 protein: CIPRTENTEAFF. The DNA for the CDR3 is TGCATTCCTAGGACAGAGAACACTGAAGCTTTCTTT.

This clone was counted a few times. The chain carries TRBV7-2 and TRBJ2-7; 9 bases are shared with TRBD2. This CDR3 contains 16 residues. V lost 5 bases and J lost 3; bases outside the gene matches: 11. Germline V gene sequence: CDR1 SGHTA, CDR2 FQGNSA. The DNA of the CDR3 is TGTGCCAGCAGCCCAGAACGGCTAGCGGGACTCTACGAGCAGTACTTC. It specifies CASSPERLAGLYEQYF.

In this sample, this clone turned up once. The V gene is TRBV27, the J gene TRBJ2-4, with D possibly being TRBD1 (6 bases). V was shortened by 6 bases and J by 4 bases, with 16 bases between the two germline ends. This CDR3 is built from 15 residues. Germline V gives CDR1 MNHEY, CDR2 SMNVEV (reference sequence). The CDR3 bases are TGTGCCAGCAGCCCGACAGGACCCCTGAAAAACATTCAGTACTTC. This gives the protein CASSPTGPLKNIQYF.

The V call is TRBV7-2, the J call TRBJ2-5; TRBD2 agrees at 9 bases. CDR3 size: 14 residues. Trimming removed 8 bases from V and 5 bases from J; junction bases left unmatched: 9. The germline gives CDR1 SGHTA, CDR2 FQGNSA. This CDR3 is CASAGGGARETQYF. In DNA, the CDR3 is TGTGCCAGCGCGGGCGGGGGGGCCCGGGAGACCCAGTACTTC.

The chain couples TRBV7-8 to TRBJ1-5; possibly TRBD1 for D (5 bases). The CDR3 spans 16 residues. Germline lookup yields CDR1 SGHVS and CDR2 FQNEAQ. Trimming removed 5 bases from V and 2 bases from J, with 16 bases in between. DNA of the CDR3: TGTGCCAGCAGCCCCTCGGGTCTACAGGGCAATCAGCCCCAGCATTTT. It translates to CASSPSGLQGNQPQHF.